The clone carrying this T cell receptor beta chain was observed a few times. The target antigen is unknown. The sample is drawn from a study of T cell repertoires in cytomegalovirus infection. Study-level background: Selected CMV epitopes included recently identified HLA-C-restricted ones as well as well-studied HLA-B-restricted ones. CMV infection and matching HLA type were both indicated by public TCR beta signatures.

The study's findings and limits: HLA-C-restricted CMV clonotypes gave the most frequent clonotype in two of eight donors.

TCRdb ran MiXCR on the reads and lists one entry per CDR3 protein. The sample carries over 95,000 distinct CDR3 sequences, 30% recorded once. V shed 6 bases and J shed 7 bases, with 21 bases lying between them. The CDR3 sequence is 16 residues long. The germline V gene has CDR1 MDHEN and CDR2 SYDVKM. The TCR originated in a human donor in good health (CMV status not recorded). Some clones in this sample may be carry-over from other donors' samples. The genes are TRBV28 and TRBJ1-4; D gene ambiguous. Here the sequenced sample was CD8+ T cells from cultured PBMCs, taken from culture after CMV antigen stimulation. CDR3 DNA sequence: TGTGCCAGCAGGCCCCCCCAGAAGGCCCTAGGTGAAAAACTGTTTTTT. This sequence encodes CASRPPQKALGEKLFF.